This T cell receptor beta chain was obtained from a study of blood T cell repertoires in COVID-19. Sequencing was performed with immunoSEQ multiplex PCR; in TCRdb, only in-frame clones are kept and a portion is missing. The sample holds 180,000 or so clones, about 88% seen once. The CDR3 has 16 amino acids. With 5 bases removed from V and 0 bases from J, the gap between germline ends came to 14 bases. Germline assignment: CDR1 LNHDA and CDR2 SQIVND (reference sequence). This TCR was sampled from a young man with acute or convalescent COVID-19. The sequenced sample consisted of peripheral blood. This rearrangement joins TRBV19 to TRBJ1-3; D not resolved. CDR3 sequence: CASSHSFPASGNTIYF. CDR3 sequence (DNA): TGTGCCAGTAGTCACAGTTTCCCAGCCTCTGGAAACACCATATATTTT.